This T cell receptor beta chain was obtained from a study of blood T cell repertoires in COVID-19. Study-level background: Italy, Spain and the United States were the sources of the convalescent and acute COVID-19 samples. PBMCs, B-cell-depleted T cells, or T cells were the source of the cDNA or gDNA that made up the material.

Authors' processing steps: For nucleated cells, counts were estimated from reference gene primer amplification. The assay was immunoSEQ multiplex PCR, and TCRdb's table has in-frame clones only and misses some. D and trimming were read from the DNA, whereas the V and J calls and clone size are those reported in that table. The top ten clones hold 2.5% to 3.5% of a sample with nearly 350,000 clones, 80% to 90% of them seen once. This clone was detected only once. The CDR3 consists of 14 residues. Germline CDR1 KGHDR, CDR2 SFDVKD. Unmatched junction bases numbered 2, after V lost 7 bases and J lost 1 base.

The clonotype was recovered from a man under 40 with active or convalescent COVID-19. Sample: peripheral blood. This chain uses TRBV24-1 with TRBJ2-2, with 7 bases aligning to TRBD1. The CDR3 sequence: CATSRTGNTGELFF. The CDR3 DNA reads TGTGCCACCAGCCGGACAGGGAACACCGGGGAGCTGTTTTTT.